Listed below are T cell receptor beta chains from one sample, sequenced in a study of cytomegalovirus exposure and HLA in healthy donors. This table comes from immunoSEQ multiplex PCR, and its TCRdb copy is limited to in-frame clones, with some not included. The sample includes 35,000 to 40,000 clones, just under 95% of them seen just once. Material for sequencing was PBMCs. The source of these receptors is a man younger than 35 in good health and CMV-seronegative. Each CDR3 is given with its conserved first and last residue. D genes are given only for firm matches. Size is omitted from some rows. Given values are once, few, many or a class for expanded clones.

TRBJ2-7 | TRBD2 | TRBV7-2 | - | TGTGCCAGCAGCGCCGGACTAGCGGGAGACGAGCAGTACTTC | CASSAGLAGDEQYF
TRBJ2-5 | TRBD2 | TRBV30 | - | TGTGCCTGGAGGCGGGGACTAGCGGGAGAAGAGACCCAGTACTTC | CAWRRGLAGEETQYF
TRBJ2-3 | - | TRBV29-1 | - | TGCAGCGTTGCTGGGGGGAGCACAGATACGCAGTATTTT | CSVAGGSTDTQYF
TRBJ2-2 | - | TRBV28 | - | TGTGCCAGCAGTCCGCTAGGTGCGAACACCGGGGAGCTGTTTTTT | CASSPLGANTGELFF
TRBJ1-5 | - | TRBV6-1 | - | TGTGCCAGCAGTGTACAGGGTAAAGTATGGGACAATCAGCCCCAGCATTTT | CASSVQGKVWDNQPQHF
TRBJ1-5 | - | TRBV5-4 | - | TGTGCCAGCAGCGTAGGGGGGGCCGGGGCGCAGCCCCAGCATTTT | CASSVGGAGAQPQHF
TRBJ1-3 | TRBD1 | TRBV13 | once | TGTGCCAGCAGCCTACGACAGGGGGCAGCCTCCCCTGGAAACACCATATATTTT | CASSLRQGAASPGNTIYF
TRBJ1-2 | - | TRBV6-6 | - | TGTGCCAGCAGTTACTCTTTCTTGAACCAGCGAGACGGCTACACCTTC | CASSYSFLNQRDGYTF
TRBJ1-1 | - | TRBV5-6 | - | TGTGCCAGCAGCTTGGCAGGGCCCGGGGGAGCTTTCTTT | CASSLAGPGGAFF
TRBJ2-3 | - | TRBV10-1 | - | TGCGCCAGCAGCCAGGGCCACGACAACAGGGCAGATACGCAGTATTTT | CASSQGHDNRADTQYF